Following are 7 T cell receptor beta chains from one sample sequenced in a study of response to subunit inactivated influenza vaccine. In TCRdb, the RT-PCR reads were re-called with MiXCR into one record per CDR3 protein. Among some 640,000 distinct CDR3 sequences listed, approximately 14% were seen once. Material: PBMCs from blood, obtained around 15 days before vaccination. The receptor source for this set is a man between 50 and 59 years old who received an inactivated influenza vaccine.

In its sample, this clonotype was seen a few times. The rearrangement uses TRBV7-9 and TRBJ2-1; 8 bases fit TRBD2. J was trimmed by 2 bases and V by 6 bases; bases with no gene match: 6. This CDR3 contains 15 residues. Germline assignment: CDR1 SEHNR and CDR2 FQNEAQ (reference sequence). Written as DNA, the CDR3 is TGTGCCAGCAGATTACTAGCGGATCCCTACAATGAGCAGTTCTTC. The encoded protein is CASRLLADPYNEQFF.

This clonotype showed up just a few times. The chain carries TRBV28 and TRBJ2-7; D perhaps matches TRBD1 (5 bases). The V gene's germline CDR1 is MDHEN and CDR2 SYDVKM. Trimming stripped 6 bases from V and 0 bases from J, with 15 bases between. This CDR3 spans 15 amino acids. The CDR3 here is CASSFRAEFSYEQYF. In nucleotides, the CDR3 is TGTGCCAGCAGCTTCAGGGCCGAATTCTCCTACGAGCAGTACTTC.

This clonotype showed up just a few times. The chain recombines TRBV6-2 or TRBV6-3 with TRBJ2-7; 9 positions match TRBD1. The V gene's germline CDR1 is MNHEY and CDR2 SVGEGT. The CDR3 runs to 18 residues. The trim removed 0 bases at V and 3 bases at J, leaving 12 bases unmatched. CDR3 loop: CASSYSKQGAYPYYEQYF. In DNA form, the CDR3 reads TGTGCCAGCAGTTACTCGAAACAGGGGGCTTACCCCTACTACGAGCAGTACTTC.

This clonotype came up many times. The chain recombines TRBV7-2 with TRBJ2-2, with TRBD1 matching 7 bases. Germline trimming cut 5 bases from V and 8 bases from J; bases unmatched to any gene: 5. Germline CDR1 SGHTA, CDR2 FQGNSA. This CDR3 is built from 13 residues. The CDR3, as DNA: TGTGCCAGCAGCCGCAACAGGGGTGGGGAGCTGTTTTTT. Protein: CASSRNRGGELFF.

This clonotype is a singleton in its sample. The V call is TRBV20-1, the J call TRBJ2-5, with TRBD2 matching 9 bases. CDR1 and CDR2 (germline): DFQATT, SNEGSKA (reference sequence). The CDR3 consists of 14 residues. J was trimmed by 7 bases and V by 3 bases; bases with no gene match: 9. The CDR3 is CSASPSGGTGTQYF. The DNA for the CDR3 is TGCAGTGCTAGTCCCAGCGGGGGGACTGGGACCCAGTACTTC.

This clonotype appeared a single time. The V gene is TRBV11-2, the J gene TRBJ2-7; D is ambiguous. This CDR3 has 15 residues. Germline V gene lookup returns CDR1 SGHAT and CDR2 FQNNGV. The germline V and J ends were trimmed by 5 bases and 3 bases, with 17 bases remaining between them. The CDR3 protein is CASSTGRMSGYEQYF. DNA of the CDR3: TGTGCCAGCAGCACTGGTCGAATGTCGGGCTACGAGCAGTACTTC.

This chain connects TRBV29-1 to TRBJ2-7, with 9 bases matching TRBD1. With V trimmed by 7 bases and J by 6 bases, 10 bases remained unmatched. CDR1 is SQVTM and CDR2 is ANQGSEA in the germline V gene. The CDR3 is 13 residues long. This CDR3 reads CSAGTGQYSEQYF. CDR3 sequence (DNA): TGCAGCGCTGGGACAGGGCAGTATTCCGAGCAGTACTTC.